Listed below are T cell receptor beta chains from one sample, sequenced in a study of blood T cell repertoires in COVID-19. TCRdb's table, derived via immunoSEQ multiplex PCR, lists solely in-frame clones and lacks some. The data contain approximately 220,000 clones, roughly 84% of them singletons. The sequenced material came from peripheral blood. All receptors come from a man aged 35-49 years with acute or convalescent COVID-19. The conserved cysteine and the conserved F or W are not part of the CDR3 here. The D gene is left open where the match is weak.

CDR3 protein: SVMGGALGVSGANVLT
J gene: TRBJ2-6
V gene: TRBV29-1
D gene: .

CDR3 protein: ASRGLAGRNGTGELF
J gene: TRBJ2-2
V gene: TRBV19
D gene: TRBD2

CDR3 protein: ASSKSAGTSNTGELF
J gene: TRBJ2-2
V gene: TRBV3-1/TRBV3-2
D gene: .

CDR3 protein: ASSQETGWNTEAF
J gene: TRBJ1-1
V gene: TRBV14
D gene: TRBD1

CDR3 protein: ASRPGGSSYNEQF
J gene: TRBJ2-1
V gene: TRBV7-9
D gene: .

CDR3 protein: ASSARTEGFMNTEAF
J gene: TRBJ1-1
V gene: TRBV5-1
D gene: .

CDR3 protein: ASSPGQGHETQY
J gene: TRBJ2-5
V gene: TRBV7-9
D gene: .

CDR3 protein: ASSTALYNEQF
J gene: TRBJ2-1
V gene: TRBV3-1/TRBV3-2
D gene: .

CDR3 protein: ASSQVVIAGLSEQF
J gene: TRBJ2-1
V gene: TRBV14
D gene: TRBD2

CDR3 protein: ASSQDRAQGGYT
J gene: TRBJ1-2
V gene: TRBV4-3
D gene: .

CDR3 protein: ASSQLGSSEQF
J gene: TRBJ2-1
V gene: TRBV3-1/TRBV3-2
D gene: .

CDR3 protein: ASRGDRRMNTGELF
J gene: TRBJ2-2
V gene: TRBV19
D gene: TRBD1

CDR3 protein: ASSLEGTPRDEQY
J gene: TRBJ2-7
V gene: TRBV11-2
D gene: .

CDR3 protein: ASSRSAGVFYEQF
J gene: TRBJ2-1
V gene: TRBV5-5
D gene: TRBD2

CDR3 protein: ASSQEGLAGWAHEQY
J gene: TRBJ2-7
V gene: TRBV3-1/TRBV3-2
D gene: TRBD2

CDR3 protein: ASSPQVLSGANVLT
J gene: TRBJ2-6
V gene: TRBV7-2
D gene: .

CDR3 protein: ASRQGEDQPQH
J gene: TRBJ1-5
V gene: TRBV25-1
D gene: .

CDR3 protein: ASSRGPGNEKLF
J gene: TRBJ1-4
V gene: TRBV4-1
D gene: .

CDR3 protein: ASSDSRRANEQF
J gene: TRBJ2-1
V gene: TRBV6-4
D gene: .

CDR3 protein: ASSRQRGTGNSPLH
J gene: TRBJ1-6
V gene: TRBV14
D gene: .

CDR3 protein: ASSLQLGLYTEAF
J gene: TRBJ1-1
V gene: TRBV28
D gene: .

CDR3 protein: ASSPDRANYGYT
J gene: TRBJ1-2
V gene: TRBV5-4
D gene: TRBD1

CDR3 protein: AISDRSSGELF
J gene: TRBJ2-2
V gene: TRBV10-3
D gene: .

CDR3 protein: ASSTRGGLYGYT
J gene: TRBJ1-2
V gene: TRBV7-9
D gene: .

CDR3 protein: ASSRGQRSSYEQY
J gene: TRBJ2-7
V gene: TRBV6-5
D gene: TRBD1

CDR3 protein: ASSEVRGGSPLH
J gene: TRBJ1-6
V gene: TRBV2
D gene: .

CDR3 protein: ASSQDLAGVSNEQF
J gene: TRBJ2-1
V gene: TRBV4-1
D gene: TRBD2

CDR3 protein: ASSAGGSYESNQPQH
J gene: TRBJ1-5
V gene: TRBV5-6
D gene: .

CDR3 protein: ASSLDVGLAKDYNEQF
J gene: TRBJ2-1
V gene: TRBV13
D gene: TRBD2

CDR3 protein: AITSGEGDTQY
J gene: TRBJ2-3
V gene: TRBV10-3
D gene: TRBD2

CDR3 protein: ASSEKGLAGVGNRETQY
J gene: TRBJ2-5
V gene: TRBV6-1
D gene: TRBD2

CDR3 protein: ASTPGSGGYT
J gene: TRBJ1-2
V gene: TRBV6-2/TRBV6-3
D gene: .

CDR3 protein: ASSQGREVFNEKLF
J gene: TRBJ1-4
V gene: TRBV4-2
D gene: .

CDR3 protein: ASSPLTGNTEAF
J gene: TRBJ1-1
V gene: TRBV9
D gene: .

CDR3 protein: ASSSTGQYEQY
J gene: TRBJ2-7
V gene: TRBV12-3/TRBV12-4
D gene: .

CDR3 protein: AVQGNYGYT
J gene: TRBJ1-2
V gene: TRBV10-3
D gene: .